The clone carrying this T cell receptor beta chain was observed a handful of times. What it binds is not known. The source of the sample is a study of identical twins. All donors were healthy, and all were Caucasian. A universal primer site came from template switching; cDNA carried unique molecular identifiers. TCRdb used MiXCR to reprocess the 5' RACE reads, holding one entry per CDR3 protein. The sample has 1.5 million or so distinct CDR3 sequences, about 30% seen once. Germline CDR1 and CDR2: MNHEY and SVGAGI. CDR3 length: 15 residues. The V segment lost 6 bases and the J segment 8 bases; nucleotides outside the gene matches: 9. Overall study results and limits: It was possible that invariant MAIT and iNKT cells partly confounded the zero-insertion analyses. Fewer insertions characterized abundant cord blood beta clonotypes, whereas memory repertoires showed none.

V usage is TRBV6-5 and J usage is TRBJ2-1; 11 bases are a match to TRBD1. The sequence was collected from a newborn girl in good health. The sequenced sample consisted of cord blood. The CDR3 DNA is TGTGCCAGCAGGCAACCGGGACAGGGGGTCGATGAGCAGTTCTTC. Translated: CASRQPGQGVDEQFF.